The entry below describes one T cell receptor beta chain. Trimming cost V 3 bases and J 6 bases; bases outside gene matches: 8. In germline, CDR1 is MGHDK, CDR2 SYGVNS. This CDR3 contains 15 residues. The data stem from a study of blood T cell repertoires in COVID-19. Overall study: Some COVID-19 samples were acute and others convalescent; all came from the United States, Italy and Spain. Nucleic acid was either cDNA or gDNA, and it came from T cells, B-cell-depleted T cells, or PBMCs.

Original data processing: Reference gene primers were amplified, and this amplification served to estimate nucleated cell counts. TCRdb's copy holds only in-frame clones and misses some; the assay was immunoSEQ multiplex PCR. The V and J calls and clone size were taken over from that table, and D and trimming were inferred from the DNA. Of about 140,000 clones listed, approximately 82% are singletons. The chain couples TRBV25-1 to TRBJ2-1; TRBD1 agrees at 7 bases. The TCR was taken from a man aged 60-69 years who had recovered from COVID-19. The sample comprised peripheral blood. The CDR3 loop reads CASSDNRGPFNEQFF. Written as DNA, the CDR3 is TGTGCCAGCAGTGATAACAGGGGCCCTTTCAATGAGCAGTTCTTC.